This TCR beta chain was obtained from a study of blood T cells in healthy people across ages. This clonotype was counted only a few times. The antigen is undetermined. Whole-study findings and limits: As age increased, TCR beta diversity per million T cells fell in a roughly linear fashion.

PCR was performed a second time for about 7 to 12 cycles using a sample-barcoded 5' primer and a J-beta primer mix. TCRdb itself ran the 5' RACE reads through MiXCR, one entry per CDR3 protein. The sample carries around 870,000 distinct CDR3 sequences, more than 25% recorded once. Trimming pared 2 bases from V and 4 bases from J, leaving 11 bases between. This CDR3 is built from 15 residues. Per the germline V gene, CDR1 is MNHEY and CDR2 is SVGEGT. V is TRBV6-2 or TRBV6-3 and J is TRBJ2-2; D gene uncertain. Input material: blood. This receptor was identified in an elderly woman in good health. CDR3 sequence: CASSYTPLGTGELFF. CDR3 DNA sequence: TGTGCCAGCAGTTACACTCCTCTTGGCACCGGGGAGCTGTTTTTT.